This T cell receptor (beta chain) is drawn from a study of shared clonotypes between healthy human individuals. Study details: Each donor's CD8 memory used one plate, CD8 naive two, each CD4 subset three. General study results and limits: With a handful of donors compared, 4% to 5.5% of naive CD4 clonotypes were shared. Some clonotypes were shared by all four sorted-subset donors, while others were not shared. The non-shared ones had lower generation probabilities than the shared ones. Blood was the only sampled material, and tissue repertoires likely differ.

Some clones are missing from TCRdb's copy, which holds only in-frame ones; the method was immunoSEQ multiplex PCR. Here the sample spans about 1,800,000 clones, around 96% being singletons. The CDR3 has 14 residues. The V end was cut by 7 bases, the J end by 6 bases, with 13 bases between. CDR1 MNHEY and CDR2 SVGAGI come from the germline V gene. Naive CD8 cells lacked CD45RO and underwent positive selection for CCR7, leaving out terminally differentiated effector memory CD45RA+ cells. Turning to this clone: The target antigen is unknown.

The rearrangement links TRBV6-5 to TRBJ1-6; D is perhaps TRBD1 (5 bases). Sequencing was done on a sample of naive CD8+ T cells sorted from blood. The receptor was derived from a man between 18 and 35 years old in good health. CDR3 sequence reads: CASTLGGVNSPLHF. In DNA form, the CDR3 reads TGTGCCAGCACACTCGGGGGAGTTAATTCACCCCTCCACTTT.